This T cell receptor beta chain was captured in a study of blood T cell repertoires in COVID-19. Participant-given clinical history determined each cohort assignment. Trimming at V came to 0 bases and at J to 3 bases, leaving 5 bases not matched to a gene. The CDR3 loop spans 16 amino acids. Germline CDR1 is SGHRS and CDR2 is YFSETQ. This clone is a singleton in its sample. In the authors' workflow: Using reference gene primer amplification, nucleated cell counts were estimated. The method was immunoSEQ multiplex PCR; TCRdb's version includes in-frame clones alone and lacks a portion of them. The D gene and trimming were derived from the DNA, and the V and J assignments and clone size from that table. The data hold more than 100,000 clones, with 84% observed a single time.

The source is a woman younger than 45 who had recovered from COVID-19. The sequencing sample was made of PBMCs or T cells enriched from blood (not recorded which). V and J are TRBV5-1 and TRBJ1-1; 10 bases map to TRBD1. As DNA, the CDR3 is TGCGCCAGCAGCTTGGGAGTGACAGGGGGCGACACTGAAGCTTTCTTT. Translation gives CASSLGVTGGDTEAFF.